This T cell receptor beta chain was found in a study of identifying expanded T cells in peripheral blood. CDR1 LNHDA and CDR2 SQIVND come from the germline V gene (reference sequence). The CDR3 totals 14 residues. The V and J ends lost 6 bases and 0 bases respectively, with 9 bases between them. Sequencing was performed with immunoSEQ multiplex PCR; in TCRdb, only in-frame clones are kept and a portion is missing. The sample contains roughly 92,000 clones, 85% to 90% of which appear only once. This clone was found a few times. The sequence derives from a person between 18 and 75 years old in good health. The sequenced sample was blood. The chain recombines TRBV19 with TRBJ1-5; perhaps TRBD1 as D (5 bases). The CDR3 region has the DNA TGTGCCAGTAGCGATGACAGTAGCAATCAGCCCCAGCATTTT. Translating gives CASSDDSSNQPQHF.